This T cell receptor beta chain was documented in a study of blood T cell repertoires in COVID-19. Patients at the Seattle site were enrolled during active infection and followed longitudinally. Germline CDR1 and CDR2: MNHNY and SVGAGI (reference sequence). The CDR3 totals 17 residues. V lost 5 bases to trimming and J lost 1 base, with 17 bases between them. Produced via immunoSEQ multiplex PCR; TCRdb's table is partial and in-frame only. The sample records under 200,000 clones, 79% being singletons. Sequencing was done on a sample of peripheral blood. The source of this sequence is an older woman with COVID-19, enrolled during active disease. The chain links TRBV6-6 to TRBJ1-4; weak D call: TRBD1 (6 bases). CDR3 region: CASSRTRRQVTNEKLFF. The CDR3 DNA follows: TGTGCCAGCAGTCGGACCCGGAGACAGGTAACTAATGAAAAACTGTTTTTT.